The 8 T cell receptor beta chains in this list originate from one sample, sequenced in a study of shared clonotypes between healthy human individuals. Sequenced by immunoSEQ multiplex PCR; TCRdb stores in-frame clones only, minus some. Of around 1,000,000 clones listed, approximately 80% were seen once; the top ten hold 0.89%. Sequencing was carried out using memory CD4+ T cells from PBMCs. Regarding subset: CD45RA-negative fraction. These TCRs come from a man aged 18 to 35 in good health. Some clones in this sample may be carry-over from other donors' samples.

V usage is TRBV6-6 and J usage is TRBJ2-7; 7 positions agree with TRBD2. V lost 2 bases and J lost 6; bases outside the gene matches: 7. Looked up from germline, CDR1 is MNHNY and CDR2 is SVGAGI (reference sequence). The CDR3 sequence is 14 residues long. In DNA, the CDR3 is TGTGCCAGCAGTTACCGGACTAGTCCGCGCGAGCAGTACTTC. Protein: CASSYRTSPREQYF.

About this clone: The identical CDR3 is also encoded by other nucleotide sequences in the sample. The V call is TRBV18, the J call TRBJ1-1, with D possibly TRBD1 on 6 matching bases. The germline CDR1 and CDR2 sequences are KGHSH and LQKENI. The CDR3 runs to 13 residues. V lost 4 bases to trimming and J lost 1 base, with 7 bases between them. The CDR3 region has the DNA TGTGCCAGCTCACTACAGGGGAACACTGAAGCTTTCTTT. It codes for CASSLQGNTEAFF.

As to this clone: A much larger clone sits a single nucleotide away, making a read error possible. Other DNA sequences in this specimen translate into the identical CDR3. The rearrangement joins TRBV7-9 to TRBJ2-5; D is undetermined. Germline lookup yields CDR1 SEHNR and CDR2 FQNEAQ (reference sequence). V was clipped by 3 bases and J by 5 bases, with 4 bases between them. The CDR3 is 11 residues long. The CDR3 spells CASSFGETQYF. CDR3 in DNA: TGTGCCAGCAGCTTTGGCGAGACCCAGTACTTC.

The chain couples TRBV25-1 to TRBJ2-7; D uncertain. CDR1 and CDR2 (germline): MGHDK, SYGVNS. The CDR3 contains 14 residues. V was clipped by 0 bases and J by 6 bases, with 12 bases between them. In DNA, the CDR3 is TGTGCCAGCAGTGAATATGGGCTGGGTGGCGAGCAGTACTTC. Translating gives CASSEYGLGGEQYF.

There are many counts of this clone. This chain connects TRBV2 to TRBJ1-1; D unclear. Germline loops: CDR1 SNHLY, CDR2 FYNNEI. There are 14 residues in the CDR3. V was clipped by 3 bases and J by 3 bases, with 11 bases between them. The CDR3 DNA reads TGTGCCAGCAGTGAGCTATCGGGGTACACTGAAGCTTTCTTT. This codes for CASSELSGYTEAFF.

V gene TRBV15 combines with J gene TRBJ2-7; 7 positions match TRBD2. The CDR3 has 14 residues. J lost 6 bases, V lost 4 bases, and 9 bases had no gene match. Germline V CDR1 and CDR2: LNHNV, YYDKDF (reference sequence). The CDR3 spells CATSTGGSRFEQYF. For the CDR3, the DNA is TGTGCCACCAGCACAGGCGGGAGTCGGTTCGAGCAGTACTTC.

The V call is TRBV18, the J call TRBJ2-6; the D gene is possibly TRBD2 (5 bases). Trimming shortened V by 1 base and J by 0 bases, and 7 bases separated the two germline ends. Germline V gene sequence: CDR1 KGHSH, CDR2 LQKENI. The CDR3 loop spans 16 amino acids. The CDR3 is CASSPLGSSGANVLTF. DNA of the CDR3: TGTGCCAGCTCACCACTGGGGAGCTCTGGGGCCAACGTCCTGACTTTC.

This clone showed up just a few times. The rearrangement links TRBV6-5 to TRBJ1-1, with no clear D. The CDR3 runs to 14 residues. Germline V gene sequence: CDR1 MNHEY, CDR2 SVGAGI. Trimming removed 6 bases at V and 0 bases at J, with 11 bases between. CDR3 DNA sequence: TGTGCCAGCAGCCGATGGAGAATGAACACTGAAGCTTTCTTT. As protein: CASSRWRMNTEAFF.